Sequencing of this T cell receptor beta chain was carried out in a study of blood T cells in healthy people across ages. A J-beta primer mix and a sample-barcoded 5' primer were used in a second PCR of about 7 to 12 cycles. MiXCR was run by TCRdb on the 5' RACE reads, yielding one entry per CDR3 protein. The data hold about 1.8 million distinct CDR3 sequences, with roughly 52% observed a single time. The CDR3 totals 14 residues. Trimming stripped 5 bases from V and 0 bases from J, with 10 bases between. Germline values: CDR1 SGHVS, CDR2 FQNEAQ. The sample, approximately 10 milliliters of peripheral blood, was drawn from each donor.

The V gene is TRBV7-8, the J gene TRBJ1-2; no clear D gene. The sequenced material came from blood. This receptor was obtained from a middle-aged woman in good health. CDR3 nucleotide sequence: TGTGCCAGCAGCCATGCAGGAGCTAACTATGGCTACACCTTC. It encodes CASSHAGANYGYTF.